This TCR beta chain was identified in a study of blood T cell repertoires in COVID-19. Data came from immunoSEQ multiplex PCR; TCRdb stores just in-frame clones and leaves some out. Of approximately 190,000 clones listed, about 88% are singletons. V lost 5 bases to trimming and J lost 6 bases, with 10 bases between them. This CDR3 has 13 residues. Germline V gives CDR1 KGHDR, CDR2 SFDVKD. The specimen sequenced was peripheral blood. V usage is TRBV24-1 and J usage is TRBJ1-5, with D perhaps matching TRBD1 (6 bases). The TCR sequence derives from a man aged 25 to 40 with active or convalescent COVID-19. This CDR3 is CATSVSGAQPQHF. The CDR3 DNA reads as TGTGCCACCAGTGTCTCAGGGGCTCAGCCCCAGCATTTT.